This T cell receptor (beta chain) is drawn from a study of shared clonotypes between healthy human individuals. Study information: Researchers drew samples from two women and three men aged 18 to 49.

This CDR3 contains 13 residues. V dropped 3 bases and J dropped 0 bases, with 5 bases sitting between them. Per germline, CDR1 SGDLS and CDR2 YYNGEE. Findings and caveats of the study: Naive subsets typically showed greater estimated richness than memory subsets. Having only a few donors restricted how much genetic and exposure-history diversity was captured.

About this clone itself: Its antigen is as yet unknown.

CD45RO negativity and positive selection for CCR7 defined naive CD8 cells, a population that excluded terminally differentiated effector memory CD45RA+ cells. Repertoires were generated with immunoSEQ multiplex PCR, while TCRdb's copy carries only in-frame clones and drops some. The table includes over 2,000,000 clones, approximately 92% detected once. This sequence originates from a man aged 18 to 30 in good health. Some clones in this sample may be carry-over from other donors' samples. The chain links TRBV9 to TRBJ2-3; D unclear. Material: naive CD8+ T cells from PBMCs. CDR3 DNA: TGTGCCAGCAGCGCCCTTAGCACAGATACGCAGTATTTT. It translates to CASSALSTDTQYF.